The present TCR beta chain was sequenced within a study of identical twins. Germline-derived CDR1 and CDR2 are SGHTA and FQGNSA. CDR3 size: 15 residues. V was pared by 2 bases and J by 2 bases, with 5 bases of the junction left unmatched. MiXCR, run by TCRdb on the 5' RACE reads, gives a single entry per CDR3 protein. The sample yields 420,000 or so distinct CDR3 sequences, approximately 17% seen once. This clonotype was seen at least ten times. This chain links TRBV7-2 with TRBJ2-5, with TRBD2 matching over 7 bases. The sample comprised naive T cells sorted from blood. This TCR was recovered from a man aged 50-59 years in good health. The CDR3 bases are TGTGCCAGCAGCTTAAGGACTAGTCGGCAAGAGACCCAGTACTTC. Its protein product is CASSLRTSRQETQYF.